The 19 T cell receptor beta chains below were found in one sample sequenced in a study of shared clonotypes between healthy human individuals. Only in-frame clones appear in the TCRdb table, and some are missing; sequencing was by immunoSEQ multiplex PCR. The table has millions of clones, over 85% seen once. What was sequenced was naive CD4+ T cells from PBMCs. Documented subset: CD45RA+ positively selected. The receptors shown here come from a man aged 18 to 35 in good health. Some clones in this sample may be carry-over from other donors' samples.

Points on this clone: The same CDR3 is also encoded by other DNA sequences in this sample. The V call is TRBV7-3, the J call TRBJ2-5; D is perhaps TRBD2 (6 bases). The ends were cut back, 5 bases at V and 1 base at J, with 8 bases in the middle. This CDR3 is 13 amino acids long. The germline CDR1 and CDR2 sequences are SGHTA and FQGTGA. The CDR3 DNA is TGTGCCAGCAGCCGGGGGACCCAAGAGACCCAGTACTTC. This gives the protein CASSRGTQETQYF.

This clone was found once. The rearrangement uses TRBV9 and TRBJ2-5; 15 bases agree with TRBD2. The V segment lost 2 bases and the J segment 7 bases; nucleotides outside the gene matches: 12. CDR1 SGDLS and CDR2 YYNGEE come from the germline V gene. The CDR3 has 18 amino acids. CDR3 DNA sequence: TGTGCCAGCAGCGTTGGACTAGCGGGAGGGGTGGAGTTTGCGACCCAGTACTTC. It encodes CASSVGLAGGVEFATQYF.

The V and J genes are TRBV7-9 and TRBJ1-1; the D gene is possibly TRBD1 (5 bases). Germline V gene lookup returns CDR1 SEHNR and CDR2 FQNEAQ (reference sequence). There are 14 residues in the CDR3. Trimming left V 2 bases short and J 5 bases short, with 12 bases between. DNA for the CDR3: TGTGCCAGCAGCTTAATCCAGGGTGAAACTGAAGCTTTCTTT. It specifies CASSLIQGETEAFF.

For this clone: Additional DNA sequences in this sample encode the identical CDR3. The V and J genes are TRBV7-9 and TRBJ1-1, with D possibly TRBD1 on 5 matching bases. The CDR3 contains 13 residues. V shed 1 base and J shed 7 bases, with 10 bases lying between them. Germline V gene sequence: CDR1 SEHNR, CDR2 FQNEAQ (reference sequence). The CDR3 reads CASSLGQGFEAFF. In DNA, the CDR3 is TGTGCCAGCAGCTTAGGGCAGGGCTTTGAAGCTTTCTTT. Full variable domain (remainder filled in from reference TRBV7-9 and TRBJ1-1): DTGVSQNPRHKITKRGQNVTFRCDPISEHNRLYWYRQTLGQGPEFLTYFQNEAQLEKSRLLSDRFSAERPKGSFSTLEIQRTEQGDSAMYLCASSLGQGFEAFFGQGTRLTVV.

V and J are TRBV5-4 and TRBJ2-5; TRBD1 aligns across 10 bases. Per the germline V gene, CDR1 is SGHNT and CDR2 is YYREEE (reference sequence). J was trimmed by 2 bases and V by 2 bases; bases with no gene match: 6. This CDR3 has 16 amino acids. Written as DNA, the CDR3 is TGTGCCAGCAGCTTAGGTCGACAGGGGGCACAAGAGACCCAGTACTTC. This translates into CASSLGRQGAQETQYF. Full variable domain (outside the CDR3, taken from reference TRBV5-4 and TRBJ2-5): ETGVTQSPTHLIKTRGQQVTLRCSSQSGHNTVSWYQQALGQGPQFIFQYYREEENGRGNFPPRFSGLQFPNYSSELNVNALELDDSALYLCASSLGRQGAQETQYFGPGTRLLVL.

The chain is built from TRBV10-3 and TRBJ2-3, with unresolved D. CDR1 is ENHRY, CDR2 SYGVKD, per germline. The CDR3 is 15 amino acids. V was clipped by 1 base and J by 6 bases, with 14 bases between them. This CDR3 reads CAISEWHRVGDTQYF. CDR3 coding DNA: TGTGCCATCAGTGAGTGGCACAGAGTGGGGGATACGCAGTATTTT.

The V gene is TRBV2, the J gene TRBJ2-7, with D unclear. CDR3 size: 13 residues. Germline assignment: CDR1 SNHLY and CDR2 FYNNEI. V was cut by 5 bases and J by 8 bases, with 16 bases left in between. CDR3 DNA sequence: TGTGCCAGCAGTTCTCGGGTTTCGTCGAAGCAGTACTTC. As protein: CASSSRVSSKQYF.

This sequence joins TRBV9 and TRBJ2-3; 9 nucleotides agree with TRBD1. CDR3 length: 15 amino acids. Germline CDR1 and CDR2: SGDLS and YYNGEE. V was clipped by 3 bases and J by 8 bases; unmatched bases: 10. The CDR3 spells CASSARGQGFGTQYF. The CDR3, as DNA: TGTGCCAGCAGCGCCAGAGGACAGGGGTTTGGTACGCAGTATTTT.

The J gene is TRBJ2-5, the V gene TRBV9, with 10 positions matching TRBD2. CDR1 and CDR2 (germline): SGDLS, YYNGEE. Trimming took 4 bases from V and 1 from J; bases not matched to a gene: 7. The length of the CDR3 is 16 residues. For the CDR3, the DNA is TGTGCCAGCAGCCCTCCACTAGCGGGGCCCCAAGAGACCCAGTACTTC. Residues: CASSPPLAGPQETQYF.

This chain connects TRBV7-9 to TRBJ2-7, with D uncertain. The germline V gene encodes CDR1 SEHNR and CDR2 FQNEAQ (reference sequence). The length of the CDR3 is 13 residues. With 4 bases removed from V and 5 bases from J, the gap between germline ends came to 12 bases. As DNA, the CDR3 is TGTGCCAGCAGCTCCGTTCGGAAAAACGAGCAGTACTTC. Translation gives CASSSVRKNEQYF.

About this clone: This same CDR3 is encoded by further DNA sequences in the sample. CDR3 DNA: TGTGCCAGCAGCCCAGGACTAGCGGGAGCCCACGAGCAGTACTTC. Its protein product is CASSPGLAGAHEQYF. The genes are TRBV7-2 and TRBJ2-7; 13 nucleotides align to TRBD2. CDR3 size: 15 residues. Germline CDR1 reads SGHTA; CDR2 reads FQGNSA. Losses at the gene ends were 5 bases for V and 5 bases for J; bases not matched to a gene: 6.

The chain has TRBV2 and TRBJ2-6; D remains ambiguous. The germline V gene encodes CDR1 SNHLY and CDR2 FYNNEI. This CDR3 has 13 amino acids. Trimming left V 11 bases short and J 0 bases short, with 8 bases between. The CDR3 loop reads CAGWDSGANVLTF. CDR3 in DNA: TGTGCCGGCTGGGACTCTGGGGCCAACGTCCTGACTTTC.

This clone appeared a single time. The CDR3 bases are TGTGCCAGCAGTTCACAGGGCGCCGCGAACACCGGGGAGCTGTTTTTT. It translates to CASSSQGAANTGELFF. The chain is built from TRBV2 and TRBJ2-2; D possibly corresponds to TRBD1 (6 bases). Trimming took off 5 bases at V and 0 bases at J, with 13 bases between the two ends. The CDR3 is made up of 16 amino acids. Germline CDR1 and CDR2: SNHLY and FYNNEI.

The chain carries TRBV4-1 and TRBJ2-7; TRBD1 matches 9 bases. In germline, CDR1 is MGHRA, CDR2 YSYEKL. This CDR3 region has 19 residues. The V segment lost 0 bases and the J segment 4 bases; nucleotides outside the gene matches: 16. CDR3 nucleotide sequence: TGCGCCAGCAGCCAAGATATGGATACATGGGGGACAGGGAGGTACGAGCAGTACTTC. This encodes CASSQDMDTWGTGRYEQYF.

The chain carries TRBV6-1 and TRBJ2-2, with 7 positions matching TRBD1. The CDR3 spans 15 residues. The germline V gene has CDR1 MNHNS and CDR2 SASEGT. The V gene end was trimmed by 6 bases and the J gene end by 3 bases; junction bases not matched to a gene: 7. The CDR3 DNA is TGTGCCAGCAGCGACAGGGCCAGGCACACCGGGGAGCTGTTTTTT. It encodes CASSDRARHTGELFF.

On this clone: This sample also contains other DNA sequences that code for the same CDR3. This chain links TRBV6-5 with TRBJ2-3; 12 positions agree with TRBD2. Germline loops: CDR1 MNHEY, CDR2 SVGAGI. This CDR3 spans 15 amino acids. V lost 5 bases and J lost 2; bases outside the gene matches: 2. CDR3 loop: CASSRLAGDTDTQYF. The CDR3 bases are TGTGCCAGCAGTAGACTAGCGGGAGACACAGATACGCAGTATTTT.

CDR3 coding DNA: TGCGCCAGCAGCTGGGGCCAGACAGCTGTCACTGAAGCTTTCTTT. As protein: CASSWGQTAVTEAFF. V usage is TRBV5-1 and J usage is TRBJ1-1; tentatively, D is TRBD1 (5 bases). CDR3 size: 15 residues. Germline values: CDR1 SGHRS, CDR2 YFSETQ. V lost 3 bases, J lost 4 bases, and 16 bases lay in between.

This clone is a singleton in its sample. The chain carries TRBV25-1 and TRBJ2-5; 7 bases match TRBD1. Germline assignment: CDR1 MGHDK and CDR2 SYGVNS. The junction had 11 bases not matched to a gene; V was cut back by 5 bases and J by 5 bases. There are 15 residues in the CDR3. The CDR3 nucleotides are TGTGCCAGCAGTTTTATTACAGGGGATTGGGAGACCCAGTACTTC. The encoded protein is CASSFITGDWETQYF.

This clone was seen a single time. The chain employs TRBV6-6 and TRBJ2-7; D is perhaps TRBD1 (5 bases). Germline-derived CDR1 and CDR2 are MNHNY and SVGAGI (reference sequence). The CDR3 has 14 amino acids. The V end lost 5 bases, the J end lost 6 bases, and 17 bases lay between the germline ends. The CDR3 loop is CASSRVTARSEQYF. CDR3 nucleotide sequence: TGTGCCAGCAGTCGGGTGACAGCTCGCTCCGAGCAGTACTTC.